This is a list of T cell receptor beta chains from one sample in a study of blood T cell repertoires in COVID-19. Produced via immunoSEQ multiplex PCR; TCRdb's table is partial and in-frame only. The sample contains 300,000 to 400,000 clones, approximately 88% of which appear only once. The material sequenced was peripheral blood. Every receptor here comes from a woman aged 25 to 39 with COVID-19, enrolled during active disease. CDR3s include the opening cysteine and the closing phenylalanine or tryptophan. The order of the fields is J gene, D gene, V gene, clone size, CDR3 protein, CDR3 DNA. D genes are given only for firm matches. A clone size is listed for some rows: how often the clone was seen (once, few, many), or a class if it is expanded.

TRBJ1-1 | - | TRBV25-1 | - | CASSLDSSTEAFF | TGTGCCAGCAGTCTCGACAGCTCCACTGAAGCTTTCTTT
TRBJ2-3 | TRBD2 | TRBV7-2 | - | CASSLGLAGGWMTDTQYF | TGTGCCAGCAGCTTAGGGCTAGCGGGGGGTTGGATGACAGATACGCAGTATTTT
TRBJ1-2 | TRBD1 | TRBV6-2/TRBV6-3 | - | CASSYGTGRGYTF | TGTGCCAGCAGTTACGGGACAGGGCGCGGCTACACCTTC
TRBJ1-1 | - | TRBV5-6 | - | CASSLAAGGEAFF | TGTGCCAGCAGCTTGGCCGCGGGAGGTGAAGCTTTCTTT
TRBJ2-3 | - | TRBV6-4 | - | CASSGGHRDTQYF | TGTGCCAGCAGTGGCGGTCATCGAGATACGCAGTATTTT
TRBJ1-1 | TRBD1 | TRBV6-6 | - | CASSYSTGWTEAFF | TGTGCCAGCAGTTACTCGACAGGGTGGACTGAAGCTTTCTTT
TRBJ1-3 | - | TRBV6-5 | - | CASWRGRSGNTIYF | TGTGCCAGCTGGAGGGGACGCTCTGGAAACACCATATATTTT
TRBJ1-1 | - | TRBV5-1 | - | CASSLVTGRNTEAFF | TGCGCCAGCAGCTTGGTAACAGGGAGGAACACTGAAGCTTTCTTT
TRBJ1-1 | - | TRBV3-1/TRBV3-2 | - | CASSQDRVGAEAFF | TGTGCCAGCAGCCAAGACAGGGTAGGGGCTGAAGCTTTCTTT
TRBJ1-1 | - | TRBV11-2 | - | CASSPSLNTEAFF | TGTGCCAGCAGCCCTTCCCTGAACACTGAAGCTTTCTTT
TRBJ1-6 | - | TRBV6-5 | - | CASSPKQGTNSPLHF | TGTGCCAGCAGCCCCAAACAGGGTACAAATTCACCCCTCCACTTT
TRBJ1-1 | - | TRBV5-1 | - | CASSPGGAEAFF | TGCGCCAGCAGCCCGGGGGGCGCGGAGGCTTTCTTT
TRBJ2-7 | - | TRBV4-3 | - | CASSQLQGIYEQYF | TGCGCCAGCAGCCAACTACAGGGTATCTACGAGCAGTACTTC
TRBJ2-5 | - | TRBV29-1 | - | CSVLDSQETQYF | TGCAGCGTTCTGGACAGCCAAGAGACCCAGTACTTC
TRBJ1-5 | - | TRBV15 | - | CATSRALARASNQPQHF | TGTGCCACCAGCAGAGCCTTGGCCAGGGCGAGCAATCAGCCCCAGCATTTT
TRBJ1-1 | TRBD1 | TRBV3-1/TRBV3-2 | - | CASSQRKGANTEAFF | TGTGCCAGCAGCCAACGAAAGGGGGCGAACACTGAAGCTTTCTTT
TRBJ1-1 | TRBD1 | TRBV7-2 | - | CASSLQGAGAEAFF | TGTGCCAGCAGCTTACAGGGGGCAGGGGCTGAAGCTTTCTTT
TRBJ2-3 | - | TRBV19 | - | CASSTGMDTQYF | TGTGCCAGTAGTACAGGGATGGATACGCAGTATTTT
TRBJ1-2 | - | TRBV5-5 | - | CASVTSGFSGYTF | TGTGCCAGCGTCACCTCAGGGTTCTCTGGCTACACCTTC
TRBJ1-1 | TRBD1 | TRBV10-3 | few | CAISDRGRNTEAFF | TGTGCCATCAGTGACAGGGGGCGGAACACTGAAGCTTTCTTT
TRBJ1-2 | - | TRBV28 | - | CASSLVGSRGYTF | TGTGCCAGCAGTTTAGTAGGGAGCCGCGGCTACACCTTC
TRBJ1-1 | - | TRBV5-1 | - | CASSLAKGRTEAFF | TGCGCCAGCAGCTTGGCCAAGGGGCGGACTGAAGCTTTCTTT
TRBJ2-1 | - | TRBV21-1 | - | CASRGRVDEQFF | TGTGCCAGCAGGGGCAGGGTGGATGAGCAGTTCTTC
TRBJ1-2 | TRBD1 | TRBV19 | - | CASSVGTGGDYGYTF | TGTGCCAGTAGTGTTGGGACAGGGGGGGACTATGGCTACACCTTC
TRBJ2-7 | - | TRBV12-3/TRBV12-4 | - | CASSPGQGLEQYF | TGTGCCAGCAGTCCCGGTCAGGGATTGGAGCAGTACTTC
TRBJ2-1 | TRBD1 | TRBV27 | - | CASSLWDRGYNEQFF | TGTGCCAGCAGTTTATGGGACAGGGGCTACAATGAGCAGTTCTTC
TRBJ1-2 | TRBD1 | TRBV6-5 | - | CASSYDRGSNGYTF | TGTGCCAGCAGTTACGACAGGGGAAGCAATGGCTACACCTTC
TRBJ2-7 | TRBD2 | TRBV7-9 | - | CASSLPGLAGSEQYF | TGTGCCAGCAGCTTACCGGGACTAGCGGGTTCCGAGCAGTACTTC
TRBJ2-6 | TRBD2 | TRBV11-2 | once | CASSPPIAGGLSGANVLTF | TGTGCCAGCAGCCCCCCGATAGCGGGGGGGCTAAGTGGGGCCAACGTCCTGACTTTC
TRBJ1-3 | - | TRBV7-9 | - | CASSLGESSGNTIYF | TGTGCCAGCAGCTTAGGAGAAAGCTCTGGAAACACCATATATTTT
TRBJ2-7 | - | TRBV11-2 | - | CAATGVPPYEQYF | TGTGCCGCGACCGGGGTCCCACCGTACGAGCAGTACTTC
TRBJ2-2 | TRBD1 | TRBV6-6 | few | CASSRQGNTGELFF | TGTGCCAGCAGCCGACAGGGGAACACCGGGGAGCTGTTTTTT
TRBJ2-7 | TRBD2 | TRBV5-1 | once | CASSFSGGALYEQYF | TGCGCCAGCAGCTTTAGCGGGGGGGCCCTCTACGAGCAGTACTTC
TRBJ2-1 | TRBD1 | TRBV7-8 | - | CASSLEGQRYNEQFF | TGTGCCAGCAGCTTAGAGGGACAGCGTTACAATGAGCAGTTCTTC
TRBJ2-4 | - | TRBV6-5 | - | CASSSGAKNIQYF | TGTGCCAGCAGTTCAGGGGCCAAAAACATTCAGTACTTC
TRBJ1-1 | - | TRBV6-5 | - | CASRPDYRMNTEAFF | TGTGCCAGCAGGCCGGACTACAGGATGAACACTGAAGCTTTCTTT
TRBJ2-2 | - | TRBV7-2 | - | CASSFLNTGELFF | TGTGCCAGCAGCTTCTTGAACACCGGGGAGCTGTTTTTT
TRBJ2-3 | TRBD2 | TRBV5-1 | - | CASSFAGGSDTQYF | TGCGCCAGCAGCTTCGCGGGGGGATCAGATACGCAGTATTTT
TRBJ2-1 | TRBD2 | TRBV29-1 | - | CSVAGLSYNREQFF | TGCAGCGTTGCGGGACTAAGCTACAATAGGGAGCAGTTCTTC
TRBJ2-5 | TRBD2 | TRBV4-2 | once | CASSQVLVAGTRQETQYF | TGTGCCAGCAGCCAAGTCCTCGTAGCGGGGACCCGTCAAGAGACCCAGTACTTC
TRBJ2-5 | TRBD2 | TRBV3-1/TRBV3-2 | - | CASSQDRTSGGSQETQYF | TGTGCCAGCAGCCAAGACCGGACTAGCGGGGGCTCCCAAGAGACCCAGTACTTC
TRBJ1-2 | - | TRBV4-3 | - | CASSQDGAGLYGYTF | TGCGCCAGCAGCCAAGATGGGGCAGGCCTCTATGGCTACACCTTC
TRBJ2-7 | - | TRBV18 | - | CASSPLGGPRNEQYF | TGTGCCAGCTCACCACTCGGGGGGCCCCGGAACGAGCAGTACTTC
TRBJ1-1 | TRBD1 | TRBV5-5 | - | CASSKQGSDTEAFF | TGTGCCAGCAGCAAACAGGGGAGTGACACTGAAGCTTTCTTT
TRBJ1-2 | - | TRBV7-9 | - | CASSRGEGNYGYTF | TGTGCCAGCAGCCGGGGAGAGGGAAACTATGGCTACACCTTC
TRBJ2-5 | - | TRBV24-1 | - | CATSQGPQETQYF | TGTGCCACCAGTCAGGGTCCCCAAGAGACCCAGTACTTC